These T cell receptor beta chains were read from a single sample in a study of regulatory T cells in long-lasting Graves disease. One entry per CDR3 protein results from TCRdb running MiXCR on the multiplex PCR reads. Altogether 400,000 to 550,000 distinct CDR3 sequences are present, approximately 16% being singletons, with the ten largest covering about 25%. A further study also used this sample, focusing on T cells in Graves' hyperthyroidism and ophthalmopathy.

Here the sequenced sample was peripheral blood mononuclear cells (PBMCs), taken at new diagnosis, from a patient treated with antithyroid drugs. The origin of the receptors is a young woman with Graves disease. The CDR3 runs from the conserved cysteine through the conserved F or W. The order of the fields is J gene, D gene, clone size, V gene, CDR3 DNA, CDR3 protein. The D gene is left open where the match is weak. Rows may omit the clone size; those that give it use once, few, many or a size class.

>TRBJ1-2|NA|NA|TRBV20-1
TGCAGTGCTAGAGACAGTGGCTACACCTTC
CSARDSGYTF
>TRBJ1-5|NA|many|TRBV7-2
TGTGCCAGCAGAAGTCTTAATCAGCCCCAGCATTTT
CASRSLNQPQHF
>TRBJ1-1|NA|many|TRBV6-2/TRBV6-3
TGTGCCAGCAGTTACGGGGCAGGGAGGACTGAAGCTTTCTTT
CASSYGAGRTEAFF
>TRBJ2-2|NA|few|TRBV13
TGTGCCAGCAGCTTATCTGAATTGGAGGGATCAGCCACCGGGGAGCTGTTTTTT
CASSLSELEGSATGELFF
>TRBJ2-3|TRBD2|NA|TRBV6-2/TRBV6-3
TGTGCCAGCAGTTACTGGACTAGCGGGAGGGCCGGCACAGATACGCAGTATTTT
CASSYWTSGRAGTDTQYF
>TRBJ1-1|NA|NA|TRBV5-1
TGCGCCAGCAGTACTGGGACTGAAGCTTTCTTT
CASSTGTEAFF
>TRBJ2-5|NA|NA|TRBV6-9
TGTGCCAGCAGTTACTCCCCCCTAGCAGGGACCCAGTACTTC
CASSYSPLAGTQYF
>TRBJ2-1|NA|NA|TRBV7-3
TGTGCCAGCAGCTTACCCGAATCTGGGGAGCAGTTCTTC
CASSLPESGEQFF
>TRBJ2-7|NA|many|TRBV12-3/TRBV12-4
TGTGCCAGCAGTTTAGCGGGAGCTACAACCTACGAGCAGTACTTC
CASSLAGATTYEQYF
>TRBJ1-2|NA|few|TRBV6-1
TGTGCCAGCAATCCTATGGGCAGTACCGGCTACACCTTC
CASNPMGSTGYTF
>TRBJ2-7|NA|few|TRBV4-1
TGCGCCAGCAGCCAAGTTCGGCCAGGGGCGTTGCCCTACGAGCAGTACTTC
CASSQVRPGALPYEQYF
>TRBJ1-2|NA|NA|TRBV28
TGTGCCAGCGGAGAGACAGCTGAAAACTATGGCTACGCCTTC
CASGETAENYGYAF
>TRBJ2-7|NA|many|TRBV5-1
TGCGCCAGCAGCTTGATCGGCAATTCCTACGAGCAGTACTTC
CASSLIGNSYEQYF
>TRBJ1-5|TRBD1|many|TRBV27
TGTGCCAGCAGTTCCTTGCCGGGACAGCAGAATCAGCCCCAGCATTTT
CASSSLPGQQNQPQHF
>TRBJ2-7|TRBD2|many|TRBV20-1
TGCAGTGCGACCGGGACTAACTCCTACGAGCAGTACTTC
CSATGTNSYEQYF
>TRBJ1-2|NA|NA|TRBV29-1
TGCAGCGTTGTCGGGCAATTCTATGGCTACACCTTC
CSVVGQFYGYTF
>TRBJ1-4|NA|few|TRBV30
TGTGCCTGGACCGTAGGCAGAGAAAAACTGTTTTTT
CAWTVGREKLFF
>TRBJ1-4|NA|few|TRBV5-1
TGCGCCAGCAGCCCCGGGTCCGGGACAAGGAATGAAAAACTGTTTTTT
CASSPGSGTRNEKLFF
>TRBJ2-2|NA|many|TRBV12-3/TRBV12-4
TGTGCCAGCAGTCCAGACGGCATCGACACCGGGGAGCTGTTTTTT
CASSPDGIDTGELFF
>TRBJ2-7|NA|NA|TRBV12-3/TRBV12-4
TGTGCCAGCAGTTTGGGCAGATCGACCAGAGAGCAGTACTTC
CASSLGRSTREQYF
>TRBJ2-1|NA|NA|TRBV18
TGTGCCAGCTCACAGGACAGATTCAATGAGCAGTTCTTC
CASSQDRFNEQFF
>TRBJ2-6|TRBD1|few|TRBV19
TGTGCCACCCGCAGGGGGTCTGGGGCCAACGTCCTGACTTTC
CATRRGSGANVLTF
>TRBJ2-1|TRBD2|few|TRBV12-3/TRBV12-4
TGTGCCAGCTTGGGACTAGCGGGCCGAATCTCCTACAATGAGCAGTTCTTC
CASLGLAGRISYNEQFF
>TRBJ2-7|TRBD1|NA|TRBV27
TGTGCCAGCAGTTTAATGTGGGGACAGGGGGCTTACTACAAGCAGTACTTC
CASSLMWGQGAYYKQYF
>TRBJ2-3|TRBD1|many|TRBV7-9
TGTGCCAGCAGCCCCCTTCAGGGGGTTTGGGCAGATACGCAGTATTTT
CASSPLQGVWADTQYF
>TRBJ1-2|TRBD1|many|TRBV12-3/TRBV12-4
TGTGCCAGCAGTATGGACAGGATTTATGGCTACACCTTC
CASSMDRIYGYTF
>TRBJ2-3|TRBD2|many|TRBV7-2
TGTGCCAGCAGCAGGACTAGCGGGCGAACCGGAGATACGCAGTATTTT
CASSRTSGRTGDTQYF
>TRBJ2-2|TRBD2|NA|TRBV7-2
TGTGCCAGCAGCACACAGGGACTAGCGGGAGGCACCGGGGAGCTGTTTTTT
CASSTQGLAGGTGELFF
>TRBJ1-1|NA|few|TRBV7-9
TGTGCCAGCAGCTTCGGAGTCGGGATGGCTGAAGCTTTCTTT
CASSFGVGMAEAFF
>TRBJ2-1|NA|few|TRBV5-6
TGTGCCAGCAGCTGGGACGAGGGGGCCTACAATGAGCAGTTCTTC
CASSWDEGAYNEQFF
>TRBJ1-3|TRBD1|few|TRBV7-2
TGTGCCAGCAGCCCACAACAGGGGACTGGAAACACCATATATTTT
CASSPQQGTGNTIYF
>TRBJ1-5|NA|NA|TRBV5-1
TGCGCCAGCAGCTCCACGGCAGGAGCGGATCAGCCCCAGCATTTT
CASSSTAGADQPQHF
>TRBJ2-2|NA|NA|TRBV6-1
TGTGCCAGCAGTGGGATAGTTCCCACCGGGGAGCTGTTTTTT
CASSGIVPTGELFF
>TRBJ1-3|NA|many|TRBV6-1
TGTGCCACCGAGGTGGACTCTGGAAACACCATATATTTT
CATEVDSGNTIYF
>TRBJ1-6|TRBD1|NA|TRBV19
TGTGCCAGTAGACCGGACAGGGGGGCTTTGAGTTCACCCCTCCACTTT
CASRPDRGALSSPLHF
>TRBJ2-2|NA|NA|TRBV27
TGTGCCAGCAGTTTTTGGACCGGGGAGCTGTTTTTT
CASSFWTGELFF
>TRBJ1-2|NA|few|TRBV28
TGTGCCAGCAGTTTGAGGGTTTACTATGGCTACACCTTC
CASSLRVYYGYTF
>TRBJ2-1|NA|many|TRBV7-3
TGTGCCAGCAGCTCCGAGCCCCTCCGAGAGCAGTTCTTC
CASSSEPLREQFF
>TRBJ2-7|TRBD2|many|TRBV20-1
TGCAGTGCTAGAGATCAGATCCCTCCCGGACTAGCGGGGGGGCGCTACGAGCAGTACTTC
CSARDQIPPGLAGGRYEQYF
>TRBJ2-1|TRBD2|few|TRBV2
TGTGCCGGCAGCTTTTACCCGGGACTAGCGGCACTATACAATGAGCAGTTCTTC
CAGSFYPGLAALYNEQFF
>TRBJ1-1|NA|few|TRBV19
TGTGCCAGTAGTATCCTGGACTCGAACACTGAAGCTTTCTTT
CASSILDSNTEAFF
>TRBJ2-7|NA|many|TRBV2
TGTGCCAGCAGTGATTCCGTGGGCGAGCAGTACTTC
CASSDSVGEQYF
>TRBJ2-6|NA|many|TRBV2
TGTGCCAGCAGTGTGACAGGCCACTCTGGGGCCAACGTCCTGACTTTC
CASSVTGHSGANVLTF
>TRBJ1-3|NA|NA|TRBV7-6
TGTGCCAGCAGCTCACAGGGAGGAGGAAACACCATATATTTT
CASSSQGGGNTIYF
>TRBJ2-5|NA|many|TRBV28
TGTGCCAGCAGTTTATCCCGTTTTTTCCAAGAGACCCAGTACTTC
CASSLSRFFQETQYF
>TRBJ1-2|TRBD1|many|TRBV2
TGTGCCAGCAGGTGGGACAGTACTAACTATGGCTACACCTTC
CASRWDSTNYGYTF